Below are 26 T cell receptor beta chains sequenced from a single sample in a study of blood T cell repertoires in COVID-19. Using immunoSEQ multiplex PCR, the repertoire was profiled, and TCRdb retains in-frame clones only, with some absent. The repertoire includes roughly 290,000 clones, 80% to 95% of them detected once, and nearly 7% sits in the top ten. Sequenced input: peripheral blood. Receptors were obtained from a young woman with COVID-19, enrolled during active disease.

The rearrangement links TRBV28 to TRBJ2-3; D perhaps matches TRBD2 (6 bases). The V end lost 10 bases, the J end lost 2 bases, and 16 bases lay between the germline ends. CDR1 is MDHEN and CDR2 is SYDVKM in the germline V gene. CDR3 length equals 14 residues. CDR3 in DNA: TGTGCCACCGGAGTCGGGACTTCCACAGATACGCAGTATTTT. Amino acid sequence: CATGVGTSTDTQYF.

The rearrangement joins TRBV7-9 to TRBJ1-3, with D hard to call. This CDR3 has 14 amino acids. The V end was cut by 1 base, the J end by 7 bases, with 11 bases between. CDR1 SEHNR and CDR2 FQNEAQ come from the germline V gene (reference sequence). CDR3 coding DNA: TGTGCCAGCAGCTTAGGAGGGTCCGGGAACACCATATATTTT. Translating it yields CASSLGGSGNTIYF. Using reference TRBV7-9 and TRBJ1-3 for the parts outside the CDR3, the full variable domain is DTGVSQNPRHKITKRGQNVTFRCDPISEHNRLYWYRQTLGQGPEFLTYFQNEAQLEKSRLLSDRFSAERPKGSFSTLEIQRTEQGDSAMYLCASSLGGSGNTIYFGEGSWLTVV.

This chain links TRBV18 with TRBJ2-1; the match to TRBD2 covers 9 bases. CDR3 length equals 14 residues. Germline V lookup: CDR1 KGHSH, CDR2 LQKENI. The J segment lost 7 bases and the V segment lost 1 base, leaving 2 bases of the junction unmatched. Here the CDR3 DNA reads TGTGCCAGCTCACCACGGCGGGAGGGGAATGAGCAGTTCTTC. It encodes CASSPRREGNEQFF.

CDR3 residues: CASSERVPNEKLFF. The CDR3 nucleotides read TGTGCCAGCAGCGAGAGGGTCCCTAATGAAAAACTGTTTTTT. V gene TRBV5-6 combines with J gene TRBJ1-4; D not resolved. V gave up 4 bases and J gave up 3 bases, with 10 bases separating them. Germline V lookup: CDR1 SGHDT, CDR2 YYEEEE. The CDR3 runs to 14 residues.

Note on this clone: Sequence at one end of the junction differs from germline and may be a read error. This chain connects TRBV6-5 to TRBJ2-7; D ambiguous. The CDR3 is 13 amino acids. CDR1 and CDR2 from the germline V gene are MNHEY and SVGAGI. CDR3 in DNA: TGTGCCAGCAGTTACACTAACTCCCACGAGCAGTACTTC. This sequence encodes CASSYTNSHEQYF.

The rearrangement joins TRBV5-1 to TRBJ2-5; 9 positions match TRBD1. The germline CDR1 and CDR2 sequences are SGHRS and YFSETQ. The V and J ends lost 4 bases and 5 bases, in that order; junction bases with no gene match: 12. This CDR3 spans 16 amino acids. The CDR3 coding sequence is TGCGCCAGCAGCCGGGGCCAGGGACAGGGTTCGGAGACCCAGTACTTC. Translated: CASSRGQGQGSETQYF.

The chain uses TRBV7-2 and TRBJ2-3; 13 positions agree with TRBD2. Per the germline V gene, CDR1 is SGHTA and CDR2 is FQGNSA. The CDR3 sequence is 15 residues long. With V trimmed by 3 bases and J by 6 bases, 3 bases remained unmatched. The DNA of the CDR3 is TGTGCCAGCAGCTTCACTAGCGGGAGGGGCGATACGCAGTATTTT. Amino acids: CASSFTSGRGDTQYF.

CDR3 sequence (DNA): TGTGCCAGCAGTCCCGGGACAGGGGGCTGGAACGAGCAGTACTTC. Amino acid sequence: CASSPGTGGWNEQYF. The V call is TRBV27, the J call TRBJ2-7; 12 positions match TRBD1. V dropped 5 bases and J dropped 5; count of bases not matched to a gene: 7. This CDR3 contains 15 residues. Germline lookup yields CDR1 MNHEY and CDR2 SMNVEV (reference sequence).

This clone was recorded a few times. The chain recombines TRBV4-1 with TRBJ1-1; D remains unclear. The CDR3 consists of 14 residues. Germline V gene data show CDR1 as MGHRA and CDR2 as YSYEKL. V was pared by 1 base and J by 1 base, with 7 bases between. This CDR3 is CASSQVSSNTEAFF. DNA of the CDR3: TGCGCCAGCAGCCAAGTATCGTCGAACACTGAAGCTTTCTTT.

The chain links TRBV19 to TRBJ2-4; no reliable D call. Per germline, CDR1 LNHDA and CDR2 SQIVND (reference sequence). V dropped 5 bases and J dropped 2 bases, with 10 bases sitting between them. The CDR3 loop spans 14 amino acids. CDR3 region: CASSEGVSKNIQYF. CDR3 coding DNA: TGTGCCAGTAGTGAAGGAGTTTCCAAAAACATTCAGTACTTC. The full variable domain, its missing parts supplied by reference TRBV19 and TRBJ2-4, is DGGITQSPKYLFRKEGQNVTLSCEQNLNHDAMYWYRQDPGQGLRLIYYSQIVNDFQKGDIAEGYSVSREKKESFPLTVTSAQKNPTAFYLCASSEGVSKNIQYFGAGTRLSVL.

This clone has just one count. The chain uses TRBV18 and TRBJ1-2, with 8 bases that match TRBD1. The CDR3 is 13 amino acids. V lost 4 bases, J lost 8 bases, and 6 bases stayed unmatched. The V gene's germline CDR1 is KGHSH and CDR2 LQKENI. CDR3 sequence (DNA): TGTGCCAGCTCACAAGGACAGGGATCCGGCTACACCTTC. Translation: CASSQGQGSGYTF.

This chain joins TRBV28 and TRBJ1-5; D is ambiguous. The CDR3 sequence is 14 residues long. The V gene lost 2 bases and the J gene lost 1 base, with 6 bases spanning the gap. Germline loops: CDR1 MDHEN, CDR2 SYDVKM. In nucleotides, the CDR3 is TGTGCCAGCAGTTTACCGAGGAGCAATCAGCCCCAGCATTTT. This gives the protein CASSLPRSNQPQHF.

The chain joins TRBV11-2 to TRBJ2-2; no firm D call. Looked up from germline, CDR1 is SGHAT and CDR2 is FQNNGV. V was trimmed by 2 bases and J by 1 base, leaving 2 bases between them. The CDR3 runs to 13 residues. CDR3 protein: CASSLLNTGELFF. DNA of the CDR3: TGTGCCAGCAGCTTACTGAACACCGGGGAGCTGTTTTTT.

The rearrangement links TRBV25-1 to TRBJ1-2; D unclear. Trimming took off 3 bases at V and 4 bases at J, with 12 bases between the two ends. The CDR3 runs 14 residues. Germline-derived CDR1 and CDR2 are MGHDK and SYGVNS. The CDR3 reads CASSDPSVLYGYTF. CDR3 coding DNA: TGTGCCAGCAGTGACCCGTCAGTCCTCTATGGCTACACCTTC.

V usage is TRBV19 and J usage is TRBJ2-1; possible D gene TRBD2, 5 bases. The CDR3 has 16 amino acids. CDR1 is LNHDA and CDR2 is SQIVND in the germline V gene (reference sequence). Deletions cut 4 bases from V and 14 bases from J, with 27 bases between. The CDR3 region is CASSTPVKRIYLKEFF. CDR3 DNA: TGTGCCAGTAGTACCCCCGTTAAGCGGATTTATCTTAAGGAGTTCTTC.

The chain is built from TRBV12-3 or TRBV12-4 and TRBJ2-1, with D unclear. The V end was cut by 3 bases, the J end by 10 bases, with 10 bases between. This CDR3 comprises 12 residues. The CDR3 sequence: CASSLLAREQFF. The DNA for the CDR3 is TGTGCCAGCAGTTTGTTAGCAAGGGAGCAGTTCTTC.

This sequence joins TRBV5-1 and TRBJ2-3, with 11 bases identical to TRBD2. Germline loops: CDR1 SGHRS, CDR2 YFSETQ. Germline trimming cut 2 bases from V and 2 bases from J; bases unmatched to any gene: 10. This CDR3 is built from 18 residues. The CDR3 loop is CASSFRPMTSGDTDTQYF. CDR3 bases: TGCGCCAGCAGCTTCCGCCCCATGACTAGCGGGGACACAGATACGCAGTATTTT.

The rearrangement joins TRBV18 to TRBJ1-1; D unclear. CDR1 KGHSH and CDR2 LQKENI come from the germline V gene. This CDR3 comprises 15 residues. Trimming removed 2 bases at V and 1 base at J, with 11 bases between. DNA for the CDR3: TGTGCCAGCTCACCAAGTACACCCCCGAACACTGAAGCTTTCTTT. It codes for CASSPSTPPNTEAFF.

This clone was seen once. The chain carries TRBV21-1 and TRBJ2-7; the listed D gene, TRBD2, was not tested against the DNA. TRBV21-1 is marked as a pseudogene. CDR3 length: 16 amino acids. CDR3 loop: CASSSRLASLSYEQYF. CDR3 sequence (DNA): TGTGCCAGCAGCTCCCGACTAGCGAGCCTCTCCTACGAGCAGTACTTC.

V is TRBV28 and J is TRBJ1-4, with D possibly being TRBD1 (5 bases). V was cut by 4 bases and J by 2 bases, with 11 bases left in between. The CDR3 is made up of 15 amino acids. The V gene's germline CDR1 is MDHEN and CDR2 SYDVKM. This CDR3 reads CASSSRTSTNEKLFF. CDR3 nucleotides: TGTGCCAGCAGTTCCCGGACAAGTACTAATGAAAAACTGTTTTTT.

The chain employs TRBV5-1 and TRBJ2-4; TRBD2 matches at 16 bases. J gave up 3 bases and V 3 bases, and 3 bases lay outside the gene matches. Germline CDR1 SGHRS, CDR2 YFSETQ. This CDR3 contains 17 residues. Written as DNA, the CDR3 is TGCGCCAGCAGCTGGGGACTAGCGGGAGGGGTCAAAAACATTCAGTACTTC. It specifies CASSWGLAGGVKNIQYF.

The chain couples TRBV6-5 to TRBJ1-2; D ambiguous. Germline V CDR1 and CDR2: MNHEY, SVGAGI. CDR3 length: 13 amino acids. The V and J ends lost 0 bases and 4 bases respectively, with 6 bases between them. CDR3 DNA sequence: TGTGCCAGCAGTTACTCACAGTTCTATGGCTACACCTTC. It yields the protein CASSYSQFYGYTF.

The chain has TRBV9 and TRBJ2-1, with 8 bases that match TRBD2. This CDR3 contains 16 residues. Losses at the gene ends were 4 bases for V and 6 bases for J; bases not matched to a gene: 12. Germline lookup yields CDR1 SGDLS and CDR2 YYNGEE. The CDR3: CASSHEPGLGRNEQFF. CDR3 nucleotide sequence: TGTGCCAGCAGCCACGAACCGGGACTAGGCCGCAATGAGCAGTTCTTC.

The J gene is TRBJ2-1, the V gene TRBV12-5; TRBD1 aligns across 9 bases. This CDR3 has 16 amino acids. After removal of 0 bases from V and 6 bases from J, the junction contained 6 bases not matched to a gene. Germline CDR1 LGHNT, CDR2 FRNRAP. CDR3 region: CASGLVRGTGSNEQFF. The CDR3, as DNA: TGTGCTAGTGGTTTGGTACGGGGGACAGGGAGCAATGAGCAGTTCTTC.

A remark on this clone: Within the sample, other DNA sequences also encode this same CDR3. J is TRBJ2-7 and V is TRBV6-5; 8 nucleotides match TRBD1. This CDR3 has 14 amino acids. Germline V lookup: CDR1 MNHEY, CDR2 SVGAGI. The ends lost 6 bases at V and 1 base at J; junction bases unmatched: 5. The CDR3 loop reads CASRITGGSYEQYF. The DNA for the CDR3 is TGTGCCAGCAGGATTACAGGGGGGTCCTACGAGCAGTACTTC.

The V call is TRBV19, the J call TRBJ1-1; D not resolved. CDR1 and CDR2 (germline): LNHDA, SQIVND (reference sequence). Deletions cut 3 bases from V and 2 bases from J, with 7 bases between. The CDR3 sequence is 13 residues long. In DNA form, the CDR3 reads TGTGCCAGTAGTATGGCCAGAAACACTGAAGCTTTCTTT. Translating it yields CASSMARNTEAFF.